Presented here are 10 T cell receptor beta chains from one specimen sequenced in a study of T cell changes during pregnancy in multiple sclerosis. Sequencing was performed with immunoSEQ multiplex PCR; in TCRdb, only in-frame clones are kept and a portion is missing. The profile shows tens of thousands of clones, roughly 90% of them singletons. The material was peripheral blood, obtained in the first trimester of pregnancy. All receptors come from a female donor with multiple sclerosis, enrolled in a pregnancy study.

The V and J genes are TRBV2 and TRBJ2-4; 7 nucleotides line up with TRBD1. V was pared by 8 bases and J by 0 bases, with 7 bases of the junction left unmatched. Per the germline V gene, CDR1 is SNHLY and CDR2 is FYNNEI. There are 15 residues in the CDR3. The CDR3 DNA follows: TGTGCCAGCGCCTGGGGACAGCTAGCCAAAAACATTCAGTACTTC. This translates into CASAWGQLAKNIQYF.

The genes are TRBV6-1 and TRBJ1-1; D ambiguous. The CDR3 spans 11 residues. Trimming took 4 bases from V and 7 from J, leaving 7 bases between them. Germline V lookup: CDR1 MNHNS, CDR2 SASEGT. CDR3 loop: CASSGAGEAFF. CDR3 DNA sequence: TGTGCCAGCAGTGGGGCAGGTGAAGCTTTCTTT.

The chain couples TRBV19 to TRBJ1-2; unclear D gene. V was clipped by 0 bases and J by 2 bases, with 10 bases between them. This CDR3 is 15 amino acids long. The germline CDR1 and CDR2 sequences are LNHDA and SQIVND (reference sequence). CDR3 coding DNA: TGTGCCAGTAGTATAGAGGCGGGAAGAAACTATGGCTACACCTTC. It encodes CASSIEAGRNYGYTF. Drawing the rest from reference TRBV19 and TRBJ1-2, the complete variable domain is DGGITQSPKYLFRKEGQNVTLSCEQNLNHDAMYWYRQDPGQGLRLIYYSQIVNDFQKGDIAEGYSVSREKKESFPLTVTSAQKNPTAFYLCASSIEAGRNYGYTFGSGTRLTVV.

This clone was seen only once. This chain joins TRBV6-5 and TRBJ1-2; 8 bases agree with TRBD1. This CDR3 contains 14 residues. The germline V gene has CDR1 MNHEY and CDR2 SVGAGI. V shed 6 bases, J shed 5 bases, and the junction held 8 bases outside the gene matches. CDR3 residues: CASRSDRGGYGYTF. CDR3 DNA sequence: TGTGCCAGCAGGAGTGACAGGGGAGGTTATGGCTACACCTTC.

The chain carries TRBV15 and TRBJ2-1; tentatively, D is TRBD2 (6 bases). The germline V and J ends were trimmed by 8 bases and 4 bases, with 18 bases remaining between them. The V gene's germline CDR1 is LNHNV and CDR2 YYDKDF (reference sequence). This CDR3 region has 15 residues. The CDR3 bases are TGTGCCACCTCCACGGGTAGCGGTCCTTACAATGAGCAGTTCTTC. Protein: CATSTGSGPYNEQFF.

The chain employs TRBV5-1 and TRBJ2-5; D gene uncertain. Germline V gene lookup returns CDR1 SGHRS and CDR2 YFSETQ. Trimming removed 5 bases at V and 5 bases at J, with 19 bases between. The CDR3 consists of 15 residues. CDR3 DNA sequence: TGCGCCAGCAGGCCTCAAAAATTGGGCTGGGAGACCCAGTACTTC. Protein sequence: CASRPQKLGWETQYF.

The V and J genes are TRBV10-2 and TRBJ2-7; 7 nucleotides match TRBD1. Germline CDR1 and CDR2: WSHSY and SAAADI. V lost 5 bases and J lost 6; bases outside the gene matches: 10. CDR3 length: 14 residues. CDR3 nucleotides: TGCGCCAGCAGTCCAGACAGGGAACGGTTCGAGCAGTACTTC. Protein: CASSPDRERFEQYF.

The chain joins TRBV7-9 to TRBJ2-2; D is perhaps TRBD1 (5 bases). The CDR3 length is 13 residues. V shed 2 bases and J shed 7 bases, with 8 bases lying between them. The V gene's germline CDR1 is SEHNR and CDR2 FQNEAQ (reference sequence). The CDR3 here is CASSLSGFGELFF. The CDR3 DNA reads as TGTGCCAGCAGCTTATCAGGGTTCGGGGAGCTGTTTTTT.

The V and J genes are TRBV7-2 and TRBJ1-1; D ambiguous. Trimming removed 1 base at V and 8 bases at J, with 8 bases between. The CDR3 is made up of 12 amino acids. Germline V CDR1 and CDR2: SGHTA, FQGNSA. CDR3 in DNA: TGTGCCAGCAGCTTAGGAGGGTGGGAAGCTTTCTTT. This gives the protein CASSLGGWEAFF.

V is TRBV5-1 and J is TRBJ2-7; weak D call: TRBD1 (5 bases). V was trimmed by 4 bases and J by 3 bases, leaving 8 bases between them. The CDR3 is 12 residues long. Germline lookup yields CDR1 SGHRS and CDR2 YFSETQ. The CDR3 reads CASSDDSYEQYF. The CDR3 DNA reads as TGCGCCAGCAGCGACGACAGCTACGAGCAGTACTTC.